This T cell receptor (beta chain) originates from a study of control samples from healthy donors and cancer patients. Note on this clone: The same CDR3 can be traced to other DNA sequences in this sample.

TCRdb's copy holds only in-frame clones and misses some; the assay was immunoSEQ multiplex PCR. There are about 170,000 clones in the sample; 85% to 90% occur only once, and 4% to 6% lies in the top ten. The CDR3 sequence is 15 residues long. Germline CDR1 and CDR2: SGDLS and YYNGEE. The germline V and J ends were trimmed by 0 bases and 2 bases, with 9 bases remaining between them. The chain recombines TRBV9 with TRBJ2-1; D gene ambiguous. This clonotype originated in a woman in her twenties or thirties in good health. The sample taken for sequencing was blood. CDR3 residues: CASSVGVGTYNEQFF. CDR3 nucleotide sequence: TGTGCCAGCAGCGTAGGCGTGGGGACCTACAATGAGCAGTTCTTC.